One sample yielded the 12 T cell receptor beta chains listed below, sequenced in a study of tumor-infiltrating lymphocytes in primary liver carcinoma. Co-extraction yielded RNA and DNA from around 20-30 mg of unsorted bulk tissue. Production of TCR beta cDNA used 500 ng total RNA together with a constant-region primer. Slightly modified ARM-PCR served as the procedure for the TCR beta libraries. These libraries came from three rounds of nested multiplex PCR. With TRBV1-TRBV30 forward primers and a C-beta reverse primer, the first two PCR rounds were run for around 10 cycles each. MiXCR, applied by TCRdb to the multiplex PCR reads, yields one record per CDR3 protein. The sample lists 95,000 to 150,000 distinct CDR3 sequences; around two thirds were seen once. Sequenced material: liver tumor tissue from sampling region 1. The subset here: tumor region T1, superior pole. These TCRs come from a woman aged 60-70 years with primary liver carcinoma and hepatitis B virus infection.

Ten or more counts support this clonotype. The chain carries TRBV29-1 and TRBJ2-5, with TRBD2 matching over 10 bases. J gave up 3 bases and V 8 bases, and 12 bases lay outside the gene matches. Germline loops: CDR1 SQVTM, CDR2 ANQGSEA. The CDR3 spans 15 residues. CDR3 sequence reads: CSLPGLADDKETQYF. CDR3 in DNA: TGCAGCCTTCCTGGACTAGCGGATGATAAAGAGACCCAGTACTTC.

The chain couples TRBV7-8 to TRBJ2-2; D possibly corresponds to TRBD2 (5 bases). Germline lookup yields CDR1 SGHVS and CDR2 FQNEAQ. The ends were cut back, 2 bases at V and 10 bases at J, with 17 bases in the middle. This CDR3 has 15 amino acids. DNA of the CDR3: TGTGCCAGCAGCTTAACGGGGAGTTTCGCCGTGGAGCTGTTTTTT. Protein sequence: CASSLTGSFAVELFF. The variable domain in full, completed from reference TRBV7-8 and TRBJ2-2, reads GAGVSQSPRYKVAKRGQDVALRCDPISGHVSLFWYQQALGQGPEFLTYFQNEAQLDKSGLPSDRFFAERPEGSVSTLKIQRTQQEDSAVYLCASSLTGSFAVELFFGEGSRLTVL.

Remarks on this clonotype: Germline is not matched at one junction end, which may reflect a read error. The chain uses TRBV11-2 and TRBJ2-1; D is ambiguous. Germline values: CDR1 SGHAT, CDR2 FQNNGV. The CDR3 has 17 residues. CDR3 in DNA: TGTGTCAGCAGCCTTACCCCACTGAGGAGCTCCTACAATGTGCAGTTCTTC. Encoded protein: CVSSLTPLRSSYNVQFF. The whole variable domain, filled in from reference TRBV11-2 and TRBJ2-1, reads EAGVAQSPRYKIIEKRQSVAFWCNPISGHATLYWYQQILGQGPKLLIQFQNNGVVDDSQLPKDRFSAERLKGVDSTLKIQPAKLEDSAVYLCVSSLTPLRSSYNVQFFGPGTRLTVL.

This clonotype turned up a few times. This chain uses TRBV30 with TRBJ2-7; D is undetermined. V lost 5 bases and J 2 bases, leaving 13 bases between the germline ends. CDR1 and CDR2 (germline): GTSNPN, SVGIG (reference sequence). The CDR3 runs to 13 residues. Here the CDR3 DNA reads TGTGCCTGGGCCCGTCCTGGGCCCTACGAGCAGTACTTC. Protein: CAWARPGPYEQYF.

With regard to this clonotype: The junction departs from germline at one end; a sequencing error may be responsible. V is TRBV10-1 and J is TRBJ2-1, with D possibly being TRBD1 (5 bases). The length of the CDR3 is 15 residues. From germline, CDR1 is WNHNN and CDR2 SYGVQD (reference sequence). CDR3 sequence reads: CASSESGAGPNEQLF. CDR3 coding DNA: TGCGCCAGCAGTGAGTCCGGTGCAGGGCCCAATGAGCAGTTATTC.

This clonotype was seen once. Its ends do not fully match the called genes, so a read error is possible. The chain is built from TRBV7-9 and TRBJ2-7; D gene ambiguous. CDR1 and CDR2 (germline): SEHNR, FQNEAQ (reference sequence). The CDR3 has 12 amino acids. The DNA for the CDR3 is TGTGCCAGCAGCCCCGGTTCCTACGAGCGGTACTTC. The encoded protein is CASSPGSYERYF.

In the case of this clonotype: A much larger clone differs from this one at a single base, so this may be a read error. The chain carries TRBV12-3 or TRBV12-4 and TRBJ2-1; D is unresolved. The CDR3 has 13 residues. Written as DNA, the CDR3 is TGTGTCAGCAGTCGGGCGACGGACAATGAGCAGTTCTTC. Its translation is CVSSRATDNEQFF.

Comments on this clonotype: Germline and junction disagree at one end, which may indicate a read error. CDR3 loop: CASSFRDGSQETQCF. CDR3 coding DNA: TGTGCCAGCAGTTTCCGGGACGGATCACAAGAGACCCAGTGTTTC. The V and J genes are TRBV6-5 and TRBJ2-5, with D perhaps assigned TRBD1 or TRBD2 (5 bases each). The CDR3 loop spans 15 amino acids. From germline, CDR1 is MNHEY and CDR2 SVGAGI.

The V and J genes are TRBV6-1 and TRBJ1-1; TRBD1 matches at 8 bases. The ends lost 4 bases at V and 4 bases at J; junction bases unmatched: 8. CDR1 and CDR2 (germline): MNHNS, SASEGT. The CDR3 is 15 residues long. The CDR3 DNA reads TGTGCCAGCAGTGCAGACAGGGGTTTGAGCACTGAAGCTTTCTTT. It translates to CASSADRGLSTEAFF.

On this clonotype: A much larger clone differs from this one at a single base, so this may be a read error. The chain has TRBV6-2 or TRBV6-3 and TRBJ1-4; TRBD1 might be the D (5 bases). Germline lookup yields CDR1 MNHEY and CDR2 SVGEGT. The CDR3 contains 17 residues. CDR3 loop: CASTYPDGRQQNEKLFF. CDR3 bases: TGTGCCAGCACTTACCCCGATGGGCGACAGCAAAATGAAAAACTGTTTTTT.

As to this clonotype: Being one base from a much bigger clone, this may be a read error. CDR3 region: CASSCGGDQPQHF. The CDR3 DNA is TGTGCCAGCAGTTGCGGGGGTGATCAGCCCCAGCATTTT. This chain connects TRBV6-5 to TRBJ1-5; tentative D call: TRBD1 (5 bases). The CDR3 is 13 residues long. V was cut by 4 bases and J by 5 bases, with 9 bases left in between. The V gene's germline CDR1 is MNHEY and CDR2 SVGAGI.

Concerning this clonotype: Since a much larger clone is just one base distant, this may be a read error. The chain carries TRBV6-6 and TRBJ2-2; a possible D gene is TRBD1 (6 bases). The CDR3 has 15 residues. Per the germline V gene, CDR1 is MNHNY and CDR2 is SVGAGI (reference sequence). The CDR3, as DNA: TGTGCCGGCAGTTACTCACAGGGTCACACCGGGGAGCTGTTTTTT. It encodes CAGSYSQGHTGELFF.